The next 27 T cell receptor beta chains were all read from a single sample in a study of technical replicates of blood from several donors. Method: immunoSEQ multiplex PCR; TCRdb's copy keeps in-frame clones and lacks some. The sample holds tens of thousands of clones; under 99% are singletons and the top ten take approximately 0.2%. The sequenced material came from T cells isolated from PBMCs. These receptors originate from a human donor in good health.

The CDR3 loop reads CASSVGAGATDTQYF. The DNA of the CDR3 is TGTGCCAGCAGCGTGGGTGCGGGGGCCACAGATACGCAGTATTTT. V gene TRBV9 combines with J gene TRBJ2-3; tentative D call: TRBD2 (7 bases). The CDR3 totals 15 residues. V was trimmed by 2 bases and J by 2 bases, leaving 12 bases between them. In germline, CDR1 is SGDLS, CDR2 YYNGEE.

This chain connects TRBV9 to TRBJ2-1; possible D gene TRBD2, 5 bases. The V gene lost 4 bases and the J gene lost 6 bases, with 17 bases spanning the gap. CDR1 and CDR2 (germline): SGDLS, YYNGEE. The CDR3 sequence is 15 residues long. For the CDR3, the DNA is TGTGCCAGCAGCCCCGACGGGATATTGAGCAATGAGCAGTTCTTC. This sequence encodes CASSPDGILSNEQFF.

This chain connects TRBV5-6 to TRBJ1-1, with 8 bases matching TRBD1. The CDR3 sequence is 15 residues long. Looked up from germline, CDR1 is SGHDT and CDR2 is YYEEEE. The ends lost 0 bases at V and 5 bases at J; junction bases unmatched: 6. This chain's CDR3 is CASSLESQGETEAFF. CDR3 nucleotide sequence: TGTGCCAGCAGCTTGGAGTCACAGGGGGAAACTGAAGCTTTCTTT.

The gene calls are TRBV29-1 and TRBJ2-7; D might be TRBD2 (5 bases). CDR1 and CDR2 from the germline V gene are SQVTM and ANQGSEA. The germline V and J ends were trimmed by 6 bases and 2 bases, with 14 bases remaining between them. The CDR3 contains 13 residues. The CDR3 here is CSVTEGNTYEQYF. CDR3 nucleotide sequence: TGCAGCGTAACCGAGGGCAATACCTACGAGCAGTACTTC.

The rearrangement uses TRBV7-8 and TRBJ2-1; 8 nucleotides align to TRBD2. In germline, CDR1 is SGHVS, CDR2 FQNEAQ. V was pared by 5 bases and J by 7 bases, with 13 bases of the junction left unmatched. CDR3 length: 16 amino acids. The CDR3 DNA sequence: TGTGCCAGCAGCCAACCATTCAGGACTAGCCGGAATGAGCAGTTCTTC. Its translation: CASSQPFRTSRNEQFF.

This sequence joins TRBV7-3 and TRBJ2-1, with 12 bases matching TRBD2. Germline V gene data show CDR1 as SGHTA and CDR2 as FQGTGA. CDR3 length: 18 amino acids. V shed 3 bases, J shed 6 bases, and the junction held 12 bases outside the gene matches. CDR3 protein: CASSFNPRTSGIGNEQFF. CDR3 sequence (DNA): TGTGCCAGCAGCTTTAATCCCCGGACTAGCGGGATTGGCAATGAGCAGTTCTTC.

Here the CDR3 reads CASRTVLAGGPSYNEQFF. The CDR3 DNA follows: TGTGCCAGCCGAACGGTACTAGCGGGAGGGCCTTCCTACAATGAGCAGTTCTTC. V gene TRBV2 combines with J gene TRBJ2-1, with 13 positions matching TRBD2. The V gene end was trimmed by 8 bases and the J gene end by 1 base; junction bases not matched to a gene: 11. The germline V gene encodes CDR1 SNHLY and CDR2 FYNNEI. This CDR3 is 18 amino acids long.

CDR3 residues: CASSQERAGELFF. The CDR3 bases are TGTGCCAGCAGTCAAGAGAGGGCCGGGGAGCTGTTTTTT. The V gene is TRBV2, the J gene TRBJ2-2; D is possibly TRBD2 (5 bases). V lost 5 bases, J lost 6 bases, and 10 bases lay in between. The germline V gene encodes CDR1 SNHLY and CDR2 FYNNEI. The CDR3 length is 13 residues. Full variable domain (outside the CDR3, taken from reference TRBV2 and TRBJ2-2): EPEVTQTPSHQVTQMGQEVILRCVPISNHLYFYWYRQILGQKVEFLVSFYNNEISEKSEIFDDQFSVERPDGSNFTLKIRSTKLEDSAMYFCASSQERAGELFFGEGSRLTVL.

The chain links TRBV7-2 to TRBJ1-3; D ambiguous. CDR1 is SGHTA, CDR2 FQGNSA, per germline. V shed 4 bases and J shed 0 bases, with 10 bases lying between them. The CDR3 totals 15 residues. The CDR3 nucleotides read TGTGCCAGCAGCTGGGCAGGCTCCTCTGGAAACACCATATATTTT. As protein: CASSWAGSSGNTIYF. The whole variable domain, remainder taken from reference TRBV7-2 and TRBJ1-3, is GAGVSQSPSNKVTEKGKDVELRCDPISGHTALYWYRQSLGQGLEFLIYFQGNSAPDKSGLPSDRFSAERTGGSVSTLTIQRTQQEDSAVYLCASSWAGSSGNTIYFGEGSWLTVV.

The rearrangement links TRBV7-6 to TRBJ2-3, with 8 nucleotides matching TRBD2. Germline V gene data show CDR1 as SGHVS and CDR2 as FNYEAQ. The CDR3 has 17 amino acids. V trimming: 0 bases; J trimming: 0 bases; junction bases outside the gene matches: 5. The CDR3 nucleotides read TGTGCCAGCAGCTTAGCGGAGGTAGCGGGAAGCACAGATACGCAGTATTTT. It specifies CASSLAEVAGSTDTQYF. The full variable domain, completed using reference TRBV7-6 and TRBJ2-3, is GAGVSQSPRYKVTKRGQDVALRCDPISGHVSLYWYRQALGQGPEFLTYFNYEAQQDKSGLPNDRFSAERPEGSISTLTIQRTEQRDSAMYRCASSLAEVAGSTDTQYFGPGTRLTVL.

The CDR3 spells CASSDKTQYF. The CDR3 DNA is TGTGCCAGCAGCGACAAGACCCAGTACTTC. This chain connects TRBV2 to TRBJ2-5, with D hard to call. This CDR3 is 10 amino acids long. The germline V gene has CDR1 SNHLY and CDR2 FYNNEI. Trimming removed 6 bases at V and 6 bases at J, with 5 bases between.

CDR3 DNA: TGCAGCGCCGGGACTTTCCTCACAGATACGCAGTATTTT. Residues: CSAGTFLTDTQYF. The chain joins TRBV29-1 to TRBJ2-3; D perhaps matches TRBD2 (6 bases). Germline-derived CDR1 and CDR2 are SQVTM and ANQGSEA. The CDR3 contains 13 residues. Trimming shortened V by 7 bases and J by 2 bases, and 13 bases separated the two germline ends.

The chain recombines TRBV7-9 with TRBJ2-7; maybe TRBD2 (6 bases). The CDR3 loop spans 17 amino acids. Germline V gene data show CDR1 as SEHNR and CDR2 as FQNEAQ (reference sequence). Trimming pared 2 bases from V and 0 bases from J, leaving 17 bases between. The CDR3 DNA reads TGTGCCAGCAGCTTAAAGGTAGGAGGGCGCAACTCCTACGAGCAGTACTTC. This translates into CASSLKVGGRNSYEQYF.

A single count supports this clone. This sequence joins TRBV6-5 and TRBJ2-2, with D possibly matching TRBD1 (6 bases). V shed 6 bases and J shed 7 bases, with 15 bases lying between them. In germline, CDR1 is MNHEY, CDR2 SVGAGI. This CDR3 is 14 amino acids long. The CDR3 sequence: CASRARGQHGELFF. The CDR3 bases are TGTGCCAGCAGAGCACGTGGACAGCACGGGGAGCTGTTTTTT.

The chain uses TRBV7-8 and TRBJ1-5; no definite D call. This CDR3 is 15 amino acids long. The V end lost 1 base, the J end lost 7 bases, and 14 bases lay between the germline ends. CDR1 and CDR2 (germline): SGHVS, FQNEAQ. The DNA for the CDR3 is TGTGCCAGCAGCTTAGAGAGGGCGTTTGGCCAGCCCCAGCATTTT. It codes for CASSLERAFGQPQHF.

This sequence joins TRBV5-1 and TRBJ2-7, with D possibly matching TRBD1 (6 bases). CDR1 is SGHRS, CDR2 YFSETQ, per germline. The V and J ends lost 4 bases and 5 bases respectively, with 10 bases between them. The CDR3 has 12 amino acids. The CDR3 region is CASSPYRDEQYF. For the CDR3, the DNA is TGCGCCAGCAGCCCATACAGGGACGAGCAGTACTTC.

This rearrangement joins TRBV28 to TRBJ1-5; no firm D call. Between the trimmed V and J ends, which lost 3 bases and 2 bases, there was a span of 11 bases. The CDR3 totals 15 residues. Looked up from germline, CDR1 is MDHEN and CDR2 is SYDVKM. The chain's CDR3 is CASSFSRVGNQPQHF. CDR3 DNA sequence: TGTGCCAGCAGTTTCTCGAGGGTTGGCAATCAGCCCCAGCATTTT.

The chain joins TRBV11-3 to TRBJ1-1; D remains ambiguous. Trimming cost V 8 bases and J 4 bases, with 17 bases left between them. CDR1 and CDR2 (germline): SGHNT, YENEEA. The CDR3 totals 14 residues. CDR3 sequence (DNA): TGTGCCAGCTCCCACGGGGTGTCAAGCACTGAAGCTTTCTTT. As protein: CASSHGVSSTEAFF.

The rearrangement uses TRBV19 and TRBJ2-6; 7 bases line up with TRBD1. There are 16 residues in the CDR3. Germline CDR1 reads LNHDA; CDR2 reads SQIVND (reference sequence). The V and J ends lost 4 bases and 1 base, in that order; junction bases with no gene match: 4. CDR3 DNA sequence: TGTGCCAGTAGTAAGACGACAGGGTCTGGGGCCAACGTCCTGACTTTC. Translating gives CASSKTTGSGANVLTF.

This chain uses TRBV5-4 with TRBJ2-7; weak D call: TRBD1 (6 bases). The V gene's germline CDR1 is SGHNT and CDR2 YYREEE (reference sequence). The V end was cut by 4 bases, the J end by 7 bases, with 15 bases between. The length of the CDR3 is 13 residues. The DNA of the CDR3 is TGTGCCAGCAGCCCGGGACACCCCTTTGAGCAGTACTTC. Residues: CASSPGHPFEQYF.

This sequence joins TRBV7-2 and TRBJ2-7; 10 nucleotides agree with TRBD2. Germline V gene lookup returns CDR1 SGHTA and CDR2 FQGNSA. J gave up 2 bases and V 5 bases, and 3 bases lay outside the gene matches. This CDR3 is 14 amino acids long. CDR3 region: CASSRSGGTYEQYF. The CDR3 DNA sequence: TGTGCCAGCAGCCGTAGCGGGGGGACCTACGAGCAGTACTTC.

The rearrangement joins TRBV7-3 to TRBJ2-2; TRBD1 agrees at 7 bases. V dropped 5 bases and J dropped 4; count of bases not matched to a gene: 10. CDR3 length: 16 amino acids. The germline V gene encodes CDR1 SGHTA and CDR2 FQGTGA. The CDR3 nucleotides are TGTGCCAGCAGCCTCTCCCGGGACAGATCCACCGGGGAGCTGTTTTTT. Translated, it gives CASSLSRDRSTGELFF.

This CDR3 reads CAWSPNPGHSNQPQHF. Written as DNA, the CDR3 is TGTGCCTGGAGTCCCAACCCAGGACACTCCAATCAGCCCCAGCATTTT. V is TRBV30 and J is TRBJ1-5; weak D call: TRBD1 (5 bases). Trimming cost V 2 bases and J 3 bases, with 17 bases left between them. Germline assignment: CDR1 GTSNPN and CDR2 SVGIG (reference sequence). This CDR3 spans 16 amino acids.

The rearrangement joins TRBV6-1 to TRBJ1-1, with 10 bases lining up with TRBD1. V shed 5 bases and J 8 bases; nucleotides not matched to a gene: 8. The CDR3 totals 14 residues. The V gene's germline CDR1 is MNHNS and CDR2 SASEGT. CDR3 residues: CASSPGTGVIEAFF. The CDR3 DNA reads TGTGCCAGCAGTCCCGGGACAGGGGTCATCGAAGCTTTCTTT.

The V and J genes are TRBV11-1 and TRBJ2-3; TRBD1 matches at 7 bases. CDR1 is SGHAT and CDR2 is FQDESV in the germline V gene (reference sequence). V lost 0 bases and J lost 2; bases outside the gene matches: 8. There are 17 residues in the CDR3. The CDR3 nucleotides read TGTGCCAGCAGCTTAGCGCGGTTCAGGGGGACCACAGATACGCAGTATTTT. It specifies CASSLARFRGTTDTQYF.

This clone has only one observation. V gene TRBV7-9 combines with J gene TRBJ2-5, with TRBD1 matching 8 bases. The CDR3 consists of 16 residues. In germline, CDR1 is SEHNR, CDR2 FQNEAQ (reference sequence). With V trimmed by 3 bases and J by 3 bases, 9 bases remained unmatched. The CDR3 nucleotides read TGTGCCAGCAGCTTGGGCCCCGACAGGGGAAAAGAGACCCAGTACTTC. It yields the protein CASSLGPDRGKETQYF.

This rearrangement joins TRBV9 to TRBJ1-2, with 10 bases matching TRBD1. The V gene's germline CDR1 is SGDLS and CDR2 YYNGEE. CDR3 size: 16 residues. Unmatched junction bases numbered 6, after V lost 3 bases and J lost 1 base. CDR3 bases: TGTGCCAGCAGCGCTGAGACAGGGGGCTATAACTATGGCTACACCTTC. This encodes CASSAETGGYNYGYTF.